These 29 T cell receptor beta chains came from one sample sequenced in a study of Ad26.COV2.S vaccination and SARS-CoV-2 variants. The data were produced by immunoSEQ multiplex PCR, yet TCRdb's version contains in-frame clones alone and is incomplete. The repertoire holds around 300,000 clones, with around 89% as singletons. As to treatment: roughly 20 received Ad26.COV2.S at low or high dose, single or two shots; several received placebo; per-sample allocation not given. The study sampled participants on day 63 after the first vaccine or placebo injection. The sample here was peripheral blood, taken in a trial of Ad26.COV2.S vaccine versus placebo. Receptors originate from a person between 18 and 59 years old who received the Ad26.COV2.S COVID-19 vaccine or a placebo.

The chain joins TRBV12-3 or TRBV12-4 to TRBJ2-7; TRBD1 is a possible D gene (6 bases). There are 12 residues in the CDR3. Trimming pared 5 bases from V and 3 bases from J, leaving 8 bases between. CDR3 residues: CASSPQGYEQYF. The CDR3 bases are TGTGCCAGCAGTCCACAGGGCTACGAGCAGTACTTC.

The CDR3 region is CASRPGTENTGELFF. The CDR3 coding sequence is TGTGCCAGCAGGCCCGGGACAGAGAACACCGGGGAGCTGTTTTTT. The J gene is TRBJ2-2, the V gene TRBV2, with TRBD1 matching 7 bases. The junction had 5 bases not matched to a gene; V was cut back by 6 bases and J by 1 base. The V gene's germline CDR1 is SNHLY and CDR2 FYNNEI. The CDR3 loop spans 15 amino acids. Using reference TRBV2 and TRBJ2-2 for the parts outside the CDR3, the full variable domain is EPEVTQTPSHQVTQMGQEVILRCVPISNHLYFYWYRQILGQKVEFLVSFYNNEISEKSEIFDDQFSVERPDGSNFTLKIRSTKLEDSAMYFCASRPGTENTGELFFGEGSRLTVL.

The CDR3 is CASSWGQGGNTIYF. CDR3 bases: TGTGCCAGCAGCTGGGGACAGGGAGGAAACACCATATATTTT. The V gene is TRBV11-2, the J gene TRBJ1-3; TRBD1 matches 9 bases. The V and J ends lost 4 bases and 4 bases, in that order; junction bases with no gene match: 2. Germline V gene data show CDR1 as SGHAT and CDR2 as FQNNGV. The length of the CDR3 is 14 residues.

CDR3 coding DNA: TGTGCCAGCAGCTTACGCCGCGGGAGGACAGGTGAGCAGTTCTTC. Translating gives CASSLRRGRTGEQFF. This chain joins TRBV11-2 and TRBJ2-1, with D possibly TRBD2 on 8 matching bases. Germline values: CDR1 SGHAT, CDR2 FQNNGV. The CDR3 is made up of 15 amino acids. V shed 2 bases and J shed 9 bases, with 17 bases lying between them.

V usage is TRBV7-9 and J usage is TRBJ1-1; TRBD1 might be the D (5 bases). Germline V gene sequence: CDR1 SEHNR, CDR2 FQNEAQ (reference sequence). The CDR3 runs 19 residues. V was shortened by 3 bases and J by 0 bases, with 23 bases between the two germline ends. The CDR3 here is CASSFEDPRARDMNTEAFF. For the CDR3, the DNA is TGTGCCAGCAGCTTTGAAGACCCCAGGGCGCGAGACATGAACACTGAAGCTTTCTTT.

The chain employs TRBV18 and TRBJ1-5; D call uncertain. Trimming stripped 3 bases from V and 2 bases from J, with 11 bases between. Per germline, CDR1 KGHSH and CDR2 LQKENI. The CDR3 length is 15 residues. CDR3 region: CASSPLGLGNQPQHF. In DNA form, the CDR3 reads TGTGCCAGCTCACCCTTAGGGCTCGGCAATCAGCCCCAGCATTTT.

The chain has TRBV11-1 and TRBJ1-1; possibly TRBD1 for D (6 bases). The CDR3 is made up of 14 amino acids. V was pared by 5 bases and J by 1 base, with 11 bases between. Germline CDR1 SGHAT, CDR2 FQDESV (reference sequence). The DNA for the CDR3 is TGTGCCAGCAGCCCTGGACAGAGGAACACTGAAGCTTTCTTT. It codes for CASSPGQRNTEAFF. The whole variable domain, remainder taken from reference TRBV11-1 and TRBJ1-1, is EAEVAQSPRYKITEKSQAVAFWCDPISGHATLYWYRQILGQGPELLVQFQDESVVDDSQLPKDRFSAERLKGVDSTLKIQPAELGDSAMYLCASSPGQRNTEAFFGQGTRLTVV.

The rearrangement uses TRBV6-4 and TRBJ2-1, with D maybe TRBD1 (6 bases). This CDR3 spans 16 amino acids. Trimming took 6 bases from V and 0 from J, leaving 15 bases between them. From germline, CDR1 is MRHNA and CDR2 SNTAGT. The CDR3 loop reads CASRAPTGSSYNEQFF. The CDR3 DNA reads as TGTGCCAGCAGAGCTCCGACAGGAAGCTCCTACAATGAGCAGTTCTTC.

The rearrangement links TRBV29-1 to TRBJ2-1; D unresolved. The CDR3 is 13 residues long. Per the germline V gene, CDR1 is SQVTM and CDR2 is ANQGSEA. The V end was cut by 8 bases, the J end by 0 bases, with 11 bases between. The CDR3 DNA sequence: TGCAGCTATCGCAGCGTCTCCTACAATGAGCAGTTCTTC. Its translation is CSYRSVSYNEQFF.

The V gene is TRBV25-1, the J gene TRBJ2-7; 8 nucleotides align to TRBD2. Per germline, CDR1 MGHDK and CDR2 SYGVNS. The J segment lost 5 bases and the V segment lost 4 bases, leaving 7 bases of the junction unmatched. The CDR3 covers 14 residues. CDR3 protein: CASSGRGASHEQYF. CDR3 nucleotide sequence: TGTGCCAGCAGTGGGCGGGGGGCCAGCCACGAGCAGTACTTC.

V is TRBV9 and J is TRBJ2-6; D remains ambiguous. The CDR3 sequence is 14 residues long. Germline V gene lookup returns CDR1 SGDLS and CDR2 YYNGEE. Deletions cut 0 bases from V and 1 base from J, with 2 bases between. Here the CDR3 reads CASSVASGANVLTF. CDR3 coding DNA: TGTGCCAGCAGCGTAGCTTCTGGGGCCAACGTCCTGACTTTC.

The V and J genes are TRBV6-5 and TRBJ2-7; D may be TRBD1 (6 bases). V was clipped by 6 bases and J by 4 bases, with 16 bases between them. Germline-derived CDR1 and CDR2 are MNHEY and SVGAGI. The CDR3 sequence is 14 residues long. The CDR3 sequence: CASRGARDRYEQYF. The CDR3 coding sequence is TGTGCCAGCAGGGGGGCGAGGGATCGATACGAGCAGTACTTC.

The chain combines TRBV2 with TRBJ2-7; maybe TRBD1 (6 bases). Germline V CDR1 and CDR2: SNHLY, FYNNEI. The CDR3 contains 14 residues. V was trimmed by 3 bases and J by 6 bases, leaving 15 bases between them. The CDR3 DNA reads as TGTGCCAGCAGTGAGCACAGGGACCTGGGCGAGCAGTACTTC. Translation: CASSEHRDLGEQYF.

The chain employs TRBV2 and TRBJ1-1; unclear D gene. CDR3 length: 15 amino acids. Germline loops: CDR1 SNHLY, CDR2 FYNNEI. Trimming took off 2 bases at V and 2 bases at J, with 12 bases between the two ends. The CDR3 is CASSEKEGANTEAFF. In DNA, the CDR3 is TGTGCCAGCAGTGAAAAGGAGGGCGCTAACACTGAAGCTTTCTTT.

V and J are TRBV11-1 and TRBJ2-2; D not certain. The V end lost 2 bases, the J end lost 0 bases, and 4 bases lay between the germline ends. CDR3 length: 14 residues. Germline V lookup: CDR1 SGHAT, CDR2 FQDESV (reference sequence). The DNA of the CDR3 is TGTGCCAGCAGCTTACAGACGAACACCGGGGAGCTGTTTTTT. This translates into CASSLQTNTGELFF.

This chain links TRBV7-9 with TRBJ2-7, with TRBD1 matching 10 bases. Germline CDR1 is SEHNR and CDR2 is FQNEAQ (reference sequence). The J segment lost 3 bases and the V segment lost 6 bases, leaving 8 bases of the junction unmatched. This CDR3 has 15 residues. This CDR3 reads CASSFDRGPLYEQYF. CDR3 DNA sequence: TGTGCCAGCAGTTTTGACAGGGGGCCCCTCTACGAGCAGTACTTC. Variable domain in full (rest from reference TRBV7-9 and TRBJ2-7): DTGVSQNPRHKITKRGQNVTFRCDPISEHNRLYWYRQTLGQGPEFLTYFQNEAQLEKSRLLSDRFSAERPKGSFSTLEIQRTEQGDSAMYLCASSFDRGPLYEQYFGPGTRLTVT.

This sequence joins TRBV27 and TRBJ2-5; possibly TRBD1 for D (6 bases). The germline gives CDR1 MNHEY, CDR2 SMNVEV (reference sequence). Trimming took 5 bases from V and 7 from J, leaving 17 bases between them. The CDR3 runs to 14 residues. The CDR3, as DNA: TGTGCCAGCAGTCCCTCGACAGGCAGCCCGACCCAGTACTTC. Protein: CASSPSTGSPTQYF.

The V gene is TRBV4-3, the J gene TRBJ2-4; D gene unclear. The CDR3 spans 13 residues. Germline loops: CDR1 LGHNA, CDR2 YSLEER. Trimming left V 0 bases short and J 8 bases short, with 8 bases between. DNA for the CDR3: TGCGCCAGCAGCCAAGACTTGTGGTACATTCAGTACTTC. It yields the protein CASSQDLWYIQYF.

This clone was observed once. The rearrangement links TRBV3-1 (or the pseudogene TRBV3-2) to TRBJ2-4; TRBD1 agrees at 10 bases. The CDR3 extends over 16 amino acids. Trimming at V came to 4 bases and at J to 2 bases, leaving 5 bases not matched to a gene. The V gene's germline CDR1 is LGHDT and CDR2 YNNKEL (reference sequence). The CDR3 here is CASSPSDRGPKNIQYF. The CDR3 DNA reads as TGTGCCAGCAGCCCCTCAGACAGGGGGCCCAAAAACATTCAGTACTTC.

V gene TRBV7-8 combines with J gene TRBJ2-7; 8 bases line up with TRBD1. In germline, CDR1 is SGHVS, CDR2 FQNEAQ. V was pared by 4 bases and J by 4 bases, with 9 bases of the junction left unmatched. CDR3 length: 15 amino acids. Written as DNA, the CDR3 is TGTGCCAGCAGCTCCGGGGGACAGGCGGGGTACGAGCAGTACTTC. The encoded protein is CASSSGGQAGYEQYF. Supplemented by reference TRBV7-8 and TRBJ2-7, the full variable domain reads GAGVSQSPRYKVAKRGQDVALRCDPISGHVSLFWYQQALGQGPEFLTYFQNEAQLDKSGLPSDRFFAERPEGSVSTLKIQRTQQEDSAVYLCASSSGGQAGYEQYFGPGTRLTVT.

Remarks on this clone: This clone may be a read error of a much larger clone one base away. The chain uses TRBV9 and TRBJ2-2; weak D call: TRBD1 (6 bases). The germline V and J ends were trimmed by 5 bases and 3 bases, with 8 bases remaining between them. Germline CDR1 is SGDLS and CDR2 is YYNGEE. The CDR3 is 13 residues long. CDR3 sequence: CASSSGDTGELFF. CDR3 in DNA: TGTGCCAGCAGTTCAGGGGACACCGGGGAGCTGTTTTTT.

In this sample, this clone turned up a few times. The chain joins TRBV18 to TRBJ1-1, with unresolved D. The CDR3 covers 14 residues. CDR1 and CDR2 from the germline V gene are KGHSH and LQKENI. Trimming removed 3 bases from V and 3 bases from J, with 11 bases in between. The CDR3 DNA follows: TGTGCCAGCTCACCTTTAATTCCGGACACTGAAGCTTTCTTT. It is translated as CASSPLIPDTEAFF.

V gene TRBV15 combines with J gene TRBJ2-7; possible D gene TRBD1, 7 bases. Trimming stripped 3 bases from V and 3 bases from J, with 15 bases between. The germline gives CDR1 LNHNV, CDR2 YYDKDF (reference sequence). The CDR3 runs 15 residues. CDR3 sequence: CATSRSGRGVYEQYF. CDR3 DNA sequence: TGTGCCACCAGCAGGTCGGGCAGGGGGGTCTACGAGCAGTACTTC.

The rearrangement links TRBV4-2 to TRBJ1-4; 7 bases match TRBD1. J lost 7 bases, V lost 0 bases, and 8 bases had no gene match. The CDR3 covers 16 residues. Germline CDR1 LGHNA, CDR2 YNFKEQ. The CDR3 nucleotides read TGTGCCAGCAGCCAAGATCCCACAGGGGAGAGTGAAAAACTGTTTTTT. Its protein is CASSQDPTGESEKLFF.

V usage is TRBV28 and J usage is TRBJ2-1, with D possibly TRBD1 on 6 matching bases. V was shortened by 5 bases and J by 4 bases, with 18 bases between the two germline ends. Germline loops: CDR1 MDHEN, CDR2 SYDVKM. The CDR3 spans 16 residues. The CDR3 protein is CASSPRLDSPYNEQFF. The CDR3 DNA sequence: TGTGCCAGCAGTCCGCGGTTGGACAGTCCTTACAATGAGCAGTTCTTC.

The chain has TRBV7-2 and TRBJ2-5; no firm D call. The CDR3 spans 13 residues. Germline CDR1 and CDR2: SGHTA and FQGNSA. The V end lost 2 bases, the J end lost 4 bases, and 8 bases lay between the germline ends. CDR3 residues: CASSLMVAETQYF. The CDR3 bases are TGTGCCAGCAGCTTAATGGTTGCAGAGACCCAGTACTTC.

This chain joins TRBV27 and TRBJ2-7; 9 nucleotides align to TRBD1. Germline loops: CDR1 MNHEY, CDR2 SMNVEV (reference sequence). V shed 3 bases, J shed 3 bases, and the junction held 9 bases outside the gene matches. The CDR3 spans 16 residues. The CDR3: CASSFSGWDRDYEQYF. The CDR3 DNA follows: TGTGCCAGCAGTTTCTCAGGATGGGACAGGGACTACGAGCAGTACTTC.

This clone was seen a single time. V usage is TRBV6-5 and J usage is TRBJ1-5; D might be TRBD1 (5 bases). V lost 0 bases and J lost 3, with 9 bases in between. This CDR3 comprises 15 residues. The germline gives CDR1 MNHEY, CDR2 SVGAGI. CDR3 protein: CASSYSSGDNQPQHF. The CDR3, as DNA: TGTGCCAGCAGTTACTCTTCGGGGGACAATCAGCCCCAGCATTTT.

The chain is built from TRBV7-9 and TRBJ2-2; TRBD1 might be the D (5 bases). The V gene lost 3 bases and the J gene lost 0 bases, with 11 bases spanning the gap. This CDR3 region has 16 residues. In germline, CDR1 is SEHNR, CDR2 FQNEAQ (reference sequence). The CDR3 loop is CASSFGAGSNTGELFF. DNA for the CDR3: TGTGCCAGCAGCTTCGGTGCAGGGTCGAACACCGGGGAGCTGTTTTTT.